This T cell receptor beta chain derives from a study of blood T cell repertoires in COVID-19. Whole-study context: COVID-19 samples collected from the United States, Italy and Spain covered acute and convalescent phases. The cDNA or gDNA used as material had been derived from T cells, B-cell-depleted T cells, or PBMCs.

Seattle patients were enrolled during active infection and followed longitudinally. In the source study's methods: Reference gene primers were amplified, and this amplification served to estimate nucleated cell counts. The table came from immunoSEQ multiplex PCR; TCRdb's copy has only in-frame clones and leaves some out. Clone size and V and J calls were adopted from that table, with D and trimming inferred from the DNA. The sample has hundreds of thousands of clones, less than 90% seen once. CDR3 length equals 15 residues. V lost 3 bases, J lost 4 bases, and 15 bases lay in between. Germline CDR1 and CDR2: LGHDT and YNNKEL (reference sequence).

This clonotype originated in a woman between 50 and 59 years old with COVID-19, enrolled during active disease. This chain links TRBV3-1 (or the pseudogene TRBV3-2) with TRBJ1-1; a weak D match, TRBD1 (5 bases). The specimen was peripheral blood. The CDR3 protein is CASSHQGTGGTEAFF. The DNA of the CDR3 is TGTGCCAGCAGCCATCAGGGTACGGGGGGCACTGAAGCTTTCTTT.